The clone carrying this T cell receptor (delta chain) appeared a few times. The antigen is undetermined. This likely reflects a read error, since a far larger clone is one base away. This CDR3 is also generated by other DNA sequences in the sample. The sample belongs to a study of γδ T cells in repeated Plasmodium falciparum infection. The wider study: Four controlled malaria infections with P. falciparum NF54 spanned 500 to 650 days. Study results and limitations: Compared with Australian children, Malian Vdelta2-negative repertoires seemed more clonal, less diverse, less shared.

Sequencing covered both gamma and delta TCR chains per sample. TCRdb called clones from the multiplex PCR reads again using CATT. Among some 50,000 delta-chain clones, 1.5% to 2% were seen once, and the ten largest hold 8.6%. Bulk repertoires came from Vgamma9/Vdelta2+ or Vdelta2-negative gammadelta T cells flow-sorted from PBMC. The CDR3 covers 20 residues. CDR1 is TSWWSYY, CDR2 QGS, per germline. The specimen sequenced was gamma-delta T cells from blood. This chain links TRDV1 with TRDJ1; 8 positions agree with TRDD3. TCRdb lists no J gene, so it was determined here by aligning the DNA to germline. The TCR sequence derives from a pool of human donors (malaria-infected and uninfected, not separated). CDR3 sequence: CALGNPRGYWGEKYTDKLIF. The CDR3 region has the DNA TGTGCTCTTGGGAACCCAAGGGGTTACTGGGGGGAAAAGTACACTGATAAACTCATCTTT.